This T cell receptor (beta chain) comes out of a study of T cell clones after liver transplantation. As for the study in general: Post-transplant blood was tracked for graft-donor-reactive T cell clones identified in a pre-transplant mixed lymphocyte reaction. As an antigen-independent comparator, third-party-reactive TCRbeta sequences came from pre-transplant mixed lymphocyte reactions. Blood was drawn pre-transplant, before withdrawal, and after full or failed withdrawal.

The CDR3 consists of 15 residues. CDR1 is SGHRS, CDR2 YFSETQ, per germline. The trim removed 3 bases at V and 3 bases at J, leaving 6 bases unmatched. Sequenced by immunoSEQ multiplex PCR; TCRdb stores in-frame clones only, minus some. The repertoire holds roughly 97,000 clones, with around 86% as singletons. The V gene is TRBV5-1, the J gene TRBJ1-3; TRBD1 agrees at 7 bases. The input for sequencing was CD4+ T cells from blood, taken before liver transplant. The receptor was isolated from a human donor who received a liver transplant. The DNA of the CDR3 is TGCGCCAGCAGCTCCACAGGGGCGGATGGAAACACCATATATTTT. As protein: CASSSTGADGNTIYF.